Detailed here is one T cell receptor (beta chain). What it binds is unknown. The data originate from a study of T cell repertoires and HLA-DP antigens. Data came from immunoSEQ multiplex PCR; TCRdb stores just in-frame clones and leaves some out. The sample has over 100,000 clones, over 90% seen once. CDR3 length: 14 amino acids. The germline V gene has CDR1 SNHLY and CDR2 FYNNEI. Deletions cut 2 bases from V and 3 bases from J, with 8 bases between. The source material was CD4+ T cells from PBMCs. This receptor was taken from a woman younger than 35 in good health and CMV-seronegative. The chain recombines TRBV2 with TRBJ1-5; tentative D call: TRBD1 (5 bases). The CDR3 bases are TGTGCCAGCAGTGAAAACAGGTACAATCAGCCCCAGCATTTT. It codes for CASSENRYNQPQHF.